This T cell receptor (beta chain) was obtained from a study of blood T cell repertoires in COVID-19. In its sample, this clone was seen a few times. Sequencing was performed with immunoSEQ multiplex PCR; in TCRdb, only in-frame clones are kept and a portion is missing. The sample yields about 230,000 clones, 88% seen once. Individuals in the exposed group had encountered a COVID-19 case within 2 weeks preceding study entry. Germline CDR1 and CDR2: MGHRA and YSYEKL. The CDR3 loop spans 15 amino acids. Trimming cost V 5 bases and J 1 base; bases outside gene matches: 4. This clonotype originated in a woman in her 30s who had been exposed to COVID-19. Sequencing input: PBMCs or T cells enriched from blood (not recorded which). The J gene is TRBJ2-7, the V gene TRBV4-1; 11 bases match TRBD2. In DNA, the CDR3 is TGCGCCAGCAGCGTGGGACTAGCGGAGTCCTACGAGCAGTACTTC. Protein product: CASSVGLAESYEQYF.